This T cell receptor beta chain came from a study of OX40 agonist ivuxolimab in advanced cancers. Study-level information: Cohort: 80% to 85% men, mean age around 61, aged about 23 to 79.

Clones were sequenced by immunoSEQ multiplex PCR, and TCRdb holds only the in-frame ones, with some missing. The sample records some 64,000 clones, 65% to 90% being singletons. About this clone itself: Its antigen is not known.

Trimming cost V 8 bases and J 2 bases, with 13 bases left between them. This CDR3 is built from 14 residues. Germline loops: CDR1 SNHLY, CDR2 FYNNEI. Study-wide findings and caveats: On average, a greater number of expanded clones characterised CD8+ T cells relative to CD4+.

This clonotype was obtained from an adult with an advanced solid tumor such as melanoma, head and neck, liver or kidney cancer. The sequences come from CD4+ or CD8+ T cells sorted from blood, collected in a trial of the OX40 agonist ivuxolimab. The V and J genes are TRBV2 and TRBJ1-5; D may be TRBD1 (5 bases). The CDR3 is CASGADMGNQPQHF. DNA of the CDR3: TGTGCCAGCGGGGCGGACATGGGCAATCAGCCCCAGCATTTT.